The clone carrying this TCR beta chain was counted once. This sample stems from a study of shared clonotypes between healthy human individuals. This CDR3 has 11 amino acids. Germline CDR1 WNHNN, CDR2 SYGVQD (reference sequence). V dropped 3 bases and J dropped 5 bases, with 5 bases sitting between them. Using immunoSEQ multiplex PCR, the repertoire was profiled, and TCRdb retains in-frame clones only, with some absent. The data contain more than 2,000,000 clones, more than 80% of them singletons. This TCR was recovered from a man aged 18 to 35 in good health. Some clones in this sample may be carry-over from other donors' samples. The chain links TRBV10-1 to TRBJ2-7; weak D call: TRBD2 (5 bases). Sequencing was carried out using naive CD4+ T cells from PBMCs. Subset indicated: CD45RA+ positively selected. The CDR3 reads CASSDGDEQYF. Here the CDR3 DNA reads TGCGCCAGCAGTGACGGGGACGAGCAGTACTTC.